This T cell receptor (beta chain) was found in a study of CD8+ T cells in alopecia areata. J was trimmed by 6 bases and V by 1 base; bases with no gene match: 1. Germline CDR1 is SGHTA and CDR2 is FQGNSA. The CDR3 extends over 15 amino acids. Investigators isolated RNA and reverse transcribed it into cDNA to act as the sequencing template. Measured with immunoSEQ multiplex PCR; TCRdb has only the in-frame clones, and not every one. The sample carries 250,000 or so clones, 67% recorded once. The chain joins TRBV7-2 to TRBJ2-1; 12 bases agree with TRBD2. This sequence was found in a human donor with alopecia areata. The sample was CD4+ T cells sorted from blood, taken at week 0. The CDR3 region is CASSLELAGGNEQFF. In DNA form, the CDR3 reads TGTGCCAGCAGCTTAGAACTAGCGGGGGGCAATGAGCAGTTCTTC. The full variable domain, completed using reference TRBV7-2 and TRBJ2-1, is GAGVSQSPSNKVTEKGKDVELRCDPISGHTALYWYRQSLGQGLEFLIYFQGNSAPDKSGLPSDRFSAERTGGSVSTLTIQRTQQEDSAVYLCASSLELAGGNEQFFGPGTRLTVL.